Listed below are T cell receptor beta chains from one sample, sequenced in a study of regulatory T cells in long-lasting Graves disease. TCRdb reprocessed the multiplex PCR reads with MiXCR, giving one entry per CDR3 protein. The sample carries a few hundred thousand distinct CDR3 sequences, roughly a sixth recorded once. A further study also used this sample, focusing on T cells in Graves' hyperthyroidism and ophthalmopathy.

The input for sequencing was peripheral blood mononuclear cells (PBMCs), taken at new diagnosis, from a patient treated with antithyroid drugs. These receptors were collected from a man aged 40-55 years with Graves disease. Each CDR3 is given with its conserved first and last residue. The D gene is left open where the match is weak. Expanded clones are given a class, and other clones once, few, many or no size at all.

j_gene	abundance	v_gene	d_gene	CDR3nt	CDR3aa
TRBJ1-2	many	TRBV28	-	TGTGCCAGCAGTTTAGGTGATTGGACAGTGGCTCTCTACACCTTC	CASSLGDWTVALYTF
TRBJ2-7	many	TRBV12-3/TRBV12-4	-	TGTGCCAGCTCCCCTTTAGCCAGCTACGAGCAGTACTTC	CASSPLASYEQYF
TRBJ1-1	few	TRBV28	-	TGTGCCAGCAGTCTCCCGTTCACTGAAGCTTTCTTT	CASSLPFTEAFF
TRBJ1-6	few	TRBV9	-	TGTGCCAGCAGCGTAGAGACTAATTCACCCCTCCACTTT	CASSVETNSPLHF
TRBJ2-1	many	TRBV7-9	TRBD1	TGTGCCAGCAGCCCCGGGACCCTCAGGGGGAATGAGCAGTTCTTC	CASSPGTLRGNEQFF
TRBJ1-2	many	TRBV2	-	TGTGCCAGCAGTGAGATGGAGGGATACTATGGCTACACCTTC	CASSEMEGYYGYTF
TRBJ1-5	-	TRBV27	TRBD1	TGTGCCAGCGCTAGGGACAGGACCCTTGGGCCCCAGCATTTT	CASARDRTLGPQHF
TRBJ1-6	many	TRBV4-1	-	TGCGCCAGCAGCCTCGGTGGGGGGAACACCTATAATTCACCCCTCCACTTT	CASSLGGGNTYNSPLHF
TRBJ1-5	many	TRBV20-1	-	TGCAGTGCTAATAGACAGGATAGCAATCAGCCCCAGCATTTT	CSANRQDSNQPQHF
TRBJ2-3	many	TRBV12-3/TRBV12-4	TRBD2	TGTGCCAGCAGTTTGCGGGGGATCACAGATACGCAGTATTTT	CASSLRGITDTQYF
TRBJ1-5	-	TRBV12-3/TRBV12-4	-	TGTGCCAGCAGTTTTTCGTCTAGCAATCAGCCCCAGCATTTT	CASSFSSSNQPQHF
TRBJ1-1	many	TRBV20-1	-	TGCAGTGCTAGAGAAGGGGGGAACACTGAAGCTTTCTTT	CSAREGGNTEAFF
TRBJ1-6	many	TRBV27	-	TGTGCCAGCAGTTTAGCCGTCGGGGGACGTTCACCCCTCCACTTT	CASSLAVGGRSPLHF
TRBJ1-1	-	TRBV28	-	TGTGCCAGCAGTGCCCTCGTCGGTCCCACTGAAGCTTTCTTT	CASSALVGPTEAFF
TRBJ1-3	many	TRBV10-3	-	TGTGCCATCAGTGAGTCTGCAGGGCCCGTCTCTGGAAACACCATATATTTT	CAISESAGPVSGNTIYF
TRBJ2-1	few	TRBV20-1	-	TGCAGTGCTAGAAGCAGGGTCCCCTACAATGAGCAGTTCTTC	CSARSRVPYNEQFF
TRBJ2-5	few	TRBV2	-	TGTGCCAGCAGTGAACCCTCAGGGCGGGAGACCCAGTACTTC	CASSEPSGRETQYF
TRBJ2-2	many	TRBV12-3/TRBV12-4	TRBD2	TGTGCCAGCAGTTTTGAGCGGGGGGGCGCCGGCACCGGGGAGCTGTTTTTT	CASSFERGGAGTGELFF
TRBJ2-3	many	TRBV5-5	-	TGTGCCAGCAGCTTCATCCCTAGCTCCACAGATACGCAGTATTTT	CASSFIPSSTDTQYF
TRBJ2-7	-	TRBV6-2/TRBV6-3	-	TGTGCCATCAGTGAGTCTCTACAGGGCTACGAGCAGTACTTC	CAISESLQGYEQYF
TRBJ2-1	many	TRBV9	-	TGTGCCAGCAGCGCCCGGGACGTCTCCTACAATGAGCAGTTCTTC	CASSARDVSYNEQFF
TRBJ1-2	-	TRBV7-8	TRBD1	TGTGCCAGCAGCATCCGGGACAGGGGCAGTGGTGGCTACACCTTC	CASSIRDRGSGGYTF
TRBJ2-3	many	TRBV5-1	TRBD2	TGCGCCAGCAGCCGGAGGACTAGCGGGGCCCCAGATACGCAGTATTTT	CASSRRTSGAPDTQYF
TRBJ2-1	many	TRBV2	TRBD2	TGTGCCAGCAGCGCCCTAGCGGGGGGGCTCGATGAGCAGTTCTTC	CASSALAGGLDEQFF
TRBJ1-3	few	TRBV2	-	TGTGCCAGCGGGTTGATCTCTGGAAACACCATATATTTT	CASGLISGNTIYF
TRBJ2-1	-	TRBV7-2	TRBD2	TGTGCCAGCAGCCCTCAGACTAGCGGGACGAATGAGCAGTTCTTC	CASSPQTSGTNEQFF
TRBJ1-2	-	TRBV6-1	-	TGTGCCAGCAGTCCGCGATACCCGGGGGACCGCCCCGCTGGCTACACCTTC	CASSPRYPGDRPAGYTF
TRBJ1-2	many	TRBV2	-	TGTGCCAGCAGTGAAATTGGGGAAGGAGATGGCTACACCTTC	CASSEIGEGDGYTF
TRBJ2-7	few	TRBV7-9	TRBD2	TGTGCCAGCAGCTTAAGCGGGGGGCGAACCTACGAGCAGTACTTC	CASSLSGGRTYEQYF
TRBJ2-7	few	TRBV5-1	TRBD1	TGCGCCAGCACTGACCTGCGGAGAGGGGGCGCCGAGCAGTACTTC	CASTDLRRGGAEQYF
TRBJ2-5	many	TRBV2	-	TGTGCCAGCAGTGAAGTGCAAGAGACCCAGTACTTC	CASSEVQETQYF
TRBJ1-5	many	TRBV28	-	TGTGCCAGCAGACCTCGAGGACAGAGCCCAAATCAGCCCCAGCATTTT	CASRPRGQSPNQPQHF
TRBJ2-2	many	TRBV5-1	-	TGCGCCAGCAGCTTGGGGCTAGCAGCGAACACCGGGGAGCTGTTTTTT	CASSLGLAANTGELFF
TRBJ1-5	few	TRBV2	-	TGTGCCAGCAGTGAAGCGCTTCTGTGGGGTATGAAAAGCAATCAGCCCCAGCATTTT	CASSEALLWGMKSNQPQHF
TRBJ2-3	-	TRBV4-2	-	TGTGCCAGCAGCCAAGAAGCAGCGGGCACAGATACGCAGTATTTT	CASSQEAAGTDTQYF
TRBJ2-3	-	TRBV28	TRBD2	TGTGCCAGCAGCCCGGCTGGAGCGGGGGGGCCGGGAGATACGCAGTATTTT	CASSPAGAGGPGDTQYF
TRBJ1-5	many	TRBV6-1	-	TGTGCCAGCAGTAACAGGGGCAATCAGCCCCAGCATTTT	CASSNRGNQPQHF
TRBJ2-3	-	TRBV29-1	TRBD2	TGCAGCGTTGAACCAGAGAGGCGGGGGGGCCGGTATTTT	CSVEPERRGGRYF
TRBJ1-6	few	TRBV12-3/TRBV12-4	TRBD1	TGTGCCAGCAGTTCAGGGGGCGTCCATAATTCACCCCTCCACTTT	CASSSGGVHNSPLHF
TRBJ1-3	many	TRBV7-9	-	TGTGCCAGCAGCGTCCGGACAGACGGAAACACCATATATTTT	CASSVRTDGNTIYF
TRBJ1-3	many	TRBV2	-	TGTGCCAGCAGGAGAGGACTGATTGGACCTGGAAACACCATATATTTT	CASRRGLIGPGNTIYF
TRBJ2-7	many	TRBV6-1	TRBD1	TGTGCCAGCAGACGACAGGGGGTTTCCTACGAGCAGTACTTC	CASRRQGVSYEQYF
TRBJ2-6	many	TRBV2	-	TGTGCCAGCAGGGGGGCAGGGTCGTCTGGGGCCAACGTCCTGACTTTC	CASRGAGSSGANVLTF
TRBJ1-3	once	TRBV9	-	TGTGCCAGCAGCTCTCGGAAGAACTCTGGAAACACCATATATTTT	CASSSRKNSGNTIYF